This T cell receptor (beta chain) was found in a study of T cells in Graves' hyperthyroidism and ophthalmopathy. The study, taken as a whole, reports: The model anticipated ophthalmopathy a median about 6.5 months pre-onset.

PBMCs were derived from around 10 ml fresh peripheral blood. Amplification targeted TCR beta CDR3 regions from RNA transcripts. During a first-round RT-PCR of the TCR CDR3, the HTBI primer set was used. TCRdb used MiXCR to reprocess the multiplex PCR reads, holding one entry per CDR3 protein. The repertoire includes about 290,000 distinct CDR3 sequences, around a fifth of them detected once, and roughly 39% sits in the top ten. As regards this clonotype: No antigen is known for it. Without the conserved terminal phenylalanine or tryptophan, this CDR3 likely stems from a read error.

The germline V gene encodes CDR1 MNHEY and CDR2 SMNVEV (reference sequence). CDR3 length: 15 residues. J was trimmed by 1 base and V by 4 bases; bases with no gene match: 6. The TCR sequence derives from a man in his fifties or sixties with Graves' ophthalmopathy. This chain connects TRBV27 to TRBJ1-1; TRBD1 aligns across 7 bases. Material: blood. CDR3 sequence: CASSSWDSSNTEAFL. CDR3 DNA sequence: TGTGCCAGCAGTTCCTGGGACAGCTCGAACACTGAAGCTTTCCTT.